The entry that follows covers one T cell receptor beta chain sequence. The antigen remains undetermined. Just one base apart from a much larger clone, this may be a read error. This entry belongs to a study of molecular identifiers for immune sequencing clone quantification. Study findings and constraints: In cases of identical TCR molecules sharing a barcode, highly expanded clone sizes could be underestimated.

Deletions cut 3 bases from V and 6 bases from J, with 24 bases between. CDR3 length: 18 amino acids. Germline V CDR1 and CDR2: LNHDA, SQIVND (reference sequence). Libraries for naive CD8 T cells, which were made from 20,000 to 1,000,000 sorted cells, drew on 10%, 30% or 50% of the RNA. Previously published methods and listed TCR primers were used for the bulk TCR libraries. TCRdb redid the calling of the PCR reads with MiXCR, one entry per CDR3 protein. The data contain some 320,000 distinct CDR3 sequences, about a fifth of them seen just once; the ten biggest clones take up under 0.95%. Sequenced: naive CD8+ T cells from blood, with Jurkat cell RNA spiked in. Subset denoted: FACS-sorted CD8+CD4-CCR7+CD45RA+ naive T cells. This TCR was recovered from a human donor in good health. Some libraries in this study had Jurkat cell RNA spiked in. V usage is TRBV19 and J usage is TRBJ1-5; perhaps TRBD1 as D (5 bases). The CDR3 sequence: CASSILSADKTIGQPQHF. DNA for the CDR3: TGTGCCAGTAGTATCCTCAGCGCGGACAAGACTATAGGTCAGCCCCAGCATTTT.